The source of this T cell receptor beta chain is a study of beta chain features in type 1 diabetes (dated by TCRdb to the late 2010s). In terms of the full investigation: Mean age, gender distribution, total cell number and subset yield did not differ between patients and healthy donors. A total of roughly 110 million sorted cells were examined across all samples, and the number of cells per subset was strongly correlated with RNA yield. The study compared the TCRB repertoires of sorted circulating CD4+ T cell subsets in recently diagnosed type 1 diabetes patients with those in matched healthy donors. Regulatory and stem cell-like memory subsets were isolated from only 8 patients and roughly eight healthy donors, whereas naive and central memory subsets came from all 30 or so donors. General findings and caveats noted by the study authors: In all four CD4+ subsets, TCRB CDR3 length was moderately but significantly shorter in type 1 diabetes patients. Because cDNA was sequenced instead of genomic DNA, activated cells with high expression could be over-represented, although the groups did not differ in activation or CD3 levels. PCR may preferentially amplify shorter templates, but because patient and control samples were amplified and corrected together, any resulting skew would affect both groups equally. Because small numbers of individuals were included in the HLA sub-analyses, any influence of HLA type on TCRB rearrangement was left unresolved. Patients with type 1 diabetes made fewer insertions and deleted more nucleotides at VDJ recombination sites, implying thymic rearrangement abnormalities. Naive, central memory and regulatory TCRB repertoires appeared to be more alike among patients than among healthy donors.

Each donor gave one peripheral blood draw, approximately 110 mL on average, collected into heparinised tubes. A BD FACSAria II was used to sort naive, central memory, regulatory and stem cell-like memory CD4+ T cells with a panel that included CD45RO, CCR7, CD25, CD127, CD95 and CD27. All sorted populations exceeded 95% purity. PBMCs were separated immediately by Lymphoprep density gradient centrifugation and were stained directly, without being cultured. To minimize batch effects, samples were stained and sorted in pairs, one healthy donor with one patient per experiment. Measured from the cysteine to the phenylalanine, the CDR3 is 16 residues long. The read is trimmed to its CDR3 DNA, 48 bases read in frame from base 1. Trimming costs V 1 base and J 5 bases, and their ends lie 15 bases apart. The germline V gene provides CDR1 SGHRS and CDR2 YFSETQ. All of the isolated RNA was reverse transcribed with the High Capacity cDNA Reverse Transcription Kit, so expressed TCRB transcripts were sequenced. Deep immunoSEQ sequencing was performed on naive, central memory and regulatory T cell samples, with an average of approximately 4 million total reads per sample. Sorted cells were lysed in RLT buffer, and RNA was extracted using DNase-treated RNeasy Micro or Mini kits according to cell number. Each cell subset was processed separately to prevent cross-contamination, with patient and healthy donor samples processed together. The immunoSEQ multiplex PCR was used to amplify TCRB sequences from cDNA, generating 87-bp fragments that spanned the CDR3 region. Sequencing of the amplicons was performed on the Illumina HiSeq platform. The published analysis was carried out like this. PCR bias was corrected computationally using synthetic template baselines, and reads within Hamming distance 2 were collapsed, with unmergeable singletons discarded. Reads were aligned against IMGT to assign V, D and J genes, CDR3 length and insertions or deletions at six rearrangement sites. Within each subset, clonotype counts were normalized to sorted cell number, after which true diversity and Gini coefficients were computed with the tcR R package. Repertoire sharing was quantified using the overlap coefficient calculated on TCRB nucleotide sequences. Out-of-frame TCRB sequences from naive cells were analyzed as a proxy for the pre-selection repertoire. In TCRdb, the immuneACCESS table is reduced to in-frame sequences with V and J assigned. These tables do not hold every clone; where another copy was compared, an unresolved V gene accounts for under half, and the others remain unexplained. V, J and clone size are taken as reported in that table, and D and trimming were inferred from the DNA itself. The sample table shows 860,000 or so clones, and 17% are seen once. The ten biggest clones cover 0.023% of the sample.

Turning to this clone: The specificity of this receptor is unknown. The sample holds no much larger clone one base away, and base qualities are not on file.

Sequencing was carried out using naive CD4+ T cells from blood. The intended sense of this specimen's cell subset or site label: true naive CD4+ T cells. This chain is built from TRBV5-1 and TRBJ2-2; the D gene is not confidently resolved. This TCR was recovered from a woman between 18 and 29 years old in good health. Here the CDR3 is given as CASSLSDILGTGELFF. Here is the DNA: TGCGCCAGCAGCTTGAGTGACATCCTGGGGACCGGGGAGCTGTTTTTT.